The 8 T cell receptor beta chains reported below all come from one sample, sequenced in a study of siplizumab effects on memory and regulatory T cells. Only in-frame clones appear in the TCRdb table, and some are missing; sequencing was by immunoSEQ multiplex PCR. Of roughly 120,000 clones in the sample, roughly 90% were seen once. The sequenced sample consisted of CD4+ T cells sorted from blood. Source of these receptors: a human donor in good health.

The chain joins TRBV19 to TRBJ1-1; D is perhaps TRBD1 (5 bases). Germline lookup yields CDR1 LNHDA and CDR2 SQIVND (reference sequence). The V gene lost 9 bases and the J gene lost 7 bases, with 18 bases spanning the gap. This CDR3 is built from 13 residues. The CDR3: CASRFGLGGEAFF. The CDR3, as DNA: TGTGCCAGCCGATTCGGGTTGGGGGGTGAAGCTTTCTTT.

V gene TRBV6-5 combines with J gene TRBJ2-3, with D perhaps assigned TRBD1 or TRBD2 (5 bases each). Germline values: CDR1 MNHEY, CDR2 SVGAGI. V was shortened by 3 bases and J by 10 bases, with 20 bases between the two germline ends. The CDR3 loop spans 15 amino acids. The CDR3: CASSYSYSGTQAQYF. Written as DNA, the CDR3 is TGTGCCAGCAGTTATTCGTATTCCGGGACCCAGGCGCAGTATTTT.

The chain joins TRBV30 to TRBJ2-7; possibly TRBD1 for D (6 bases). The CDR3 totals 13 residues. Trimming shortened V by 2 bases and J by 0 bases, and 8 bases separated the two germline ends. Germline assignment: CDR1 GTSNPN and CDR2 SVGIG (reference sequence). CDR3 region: CAWSSGVSYEQYF. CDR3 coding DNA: TGTGCCTGGAGTTCAGGGGTCTCCTACGAGCAGTACTTC.

The CDR3 spells CASSPGHSQGTEAFF. The CDR3 bases are TGTGCCAGCTCACCCGGGCACAGCCAAGGAACTGAAGCTTTCTTT. The rearrangement links TRBV18 to TRBJ1-1; the D is unclear. The V end lost 3 bases, the J end lost 5 bases, and 16 bases lay between the germline ends. In germline, CDR1 is KGHSH, CDR2 LQKENI. The CDR3 extends over 15 amino acids.

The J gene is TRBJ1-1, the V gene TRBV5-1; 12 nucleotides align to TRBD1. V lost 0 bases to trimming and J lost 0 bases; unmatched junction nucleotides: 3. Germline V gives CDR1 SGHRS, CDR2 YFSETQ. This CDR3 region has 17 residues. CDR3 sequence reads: CASSLGDRGRMNTEAFF. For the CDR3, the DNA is TGCGCCAGCAGCTTGGGGGACAGGGGGCGAATGAACACTGAAGCTTTCTTT.

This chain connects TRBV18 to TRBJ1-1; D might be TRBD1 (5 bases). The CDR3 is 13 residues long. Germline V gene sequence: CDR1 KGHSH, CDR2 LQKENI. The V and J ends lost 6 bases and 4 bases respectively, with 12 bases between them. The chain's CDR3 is CASSPGRATEAFF. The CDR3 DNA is TGTGCCAGCTCCCCCGGCAGGGCCACTGAAGCTTTCTTT.

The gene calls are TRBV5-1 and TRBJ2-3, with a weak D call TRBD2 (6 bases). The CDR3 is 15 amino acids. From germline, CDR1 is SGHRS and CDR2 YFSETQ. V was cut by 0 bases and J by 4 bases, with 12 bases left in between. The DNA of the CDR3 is TGCGCCAGCAGCTTGGATGGGGGGAGTGCAGATACGCAGTATTTT. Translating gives CASSLDGGSADTQYF.

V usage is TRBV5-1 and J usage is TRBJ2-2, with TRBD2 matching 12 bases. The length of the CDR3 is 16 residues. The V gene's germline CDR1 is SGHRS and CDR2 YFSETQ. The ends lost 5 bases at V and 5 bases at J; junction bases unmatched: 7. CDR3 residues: CASRPLAGGWTGELFF. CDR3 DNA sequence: TGCGCCAGCAGACCACTAGCGGGAGGATGGACCGGGGAGCTGTTTTTT. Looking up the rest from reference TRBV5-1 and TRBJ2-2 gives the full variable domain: KAGVTQTPRYLIKTRGQQVTLSCSPISGHRSVSWYQQTPGQGLQFLFEYFSETQRNKGNFPGRFSGRQFSNSRSEMNVSTLELGDSALYLCASRPLAGGWTGELFFGEGSRLTVL.